This TCR beta chain appears in the sequencing data of a study of T cells after yellow fever vaccination. Study-level points and caveats: Peaking faster, on day 5 versus 15, the secondary response was nonetheless weaker.

Synthesis of TCR cDNA relied on 5'RACE template switching, which attached a universal primer site and UMIs. One entry per CDR3 protein results from TCRdb running MiXCR on the 5' RACE reads. The sample includes more than 300,000 distinct CDR3 sequences, around 6.8% of them seen just once. The germline CDR1 and CDR2 sequences are SGHAT and FQNNGV. This CDR3 region has 17 residues. V dropped 0 bases and J dropped 6; count of bases not matched to a gene: 10. This clonotype came up many times. No antigen is known for it. The source of this sequence is a man younger than 30 who received the YFV17D yellow fever vaccine. The gene calls are TRBV11-2 and TRBJ2-2; 7 nucleotides align to TRBD2. The material sequenced was PBMCs, taken about 41 days after the first yellow fever vaccination. In DNA, the CDR3 is TGTGCCAGCAGCTTAGATCCCGAGGCAGGGAGGGCCGGGGAGCTGTTTTTT. Protein: CASSLDPEAGRAGELFF.